The 17 T cell receptor beta chains presented below share a single source sample, sequenced in a study of beta chain features in type 1 diabetes. Isolated RNA was reverse transcribed in full, so expressed TCRB transcripts were sequenced. Measured with immunoSEQ multiplex PCR; TCRdb has only the in-frame clones, and not every one. The sample yields over 40,000 clones, around 50% seen once. Sequencing was performed on Tregs from blood. These receptors came from a woman younger than 30 in good health.

This clone is classed as medium-sized. This chain joins TRBV6-5 and TRBJ1-1; D might be TRBD1 (6 bases). Germline CDR1 reads MNHEY; CDR2 reads SVGAGI. The V gene lost 5 bases and the J gene lost 0 bases, with 10 bases spanning the gap. The CDR3 spans 14 residues. The CDR3, as DNA: TGTGCCAGCAGTGCAGGACAGATGAACACTGAAGCTTTCTTT. It encodes CASSAGQMNTEAFF.

With respect to this clone: Germline and junction disagree at one end, which may indicate a read error. The chain links TRBV27 to TRBJ2-7, with 11 positions matching TRBD2. The CDR3 is made up of 15 amino acids. Germline loops: CDR1 MNHEY, CDR2 SMNVEV (reference sequence). CDR3 sequence: CTSSYLAGGPYEQYF. CDR3 DNA: TGTACCAGCAGTTATCTAGCGGGAGGACCCTACGAGCAGTACTTC.

This clone was counted once. This chain connects TRBV7-2 to TRBJ2-5; TRBD2 matches at 13 bases. V trimming: 7 bases; J trimming: 4 bases; junction bases outside the gene matches: 6. This CDR3 has 15 amino acids. Germline V gives CDR1 SGHTA, CDR2 FQGNSA. Here the CDR3 DNA reads TGTGCCAGCACCGGACTAGCGGGAGCAGGAGAGACCCAGTACTTC. As protein: CASTGLAGAGETQYF.

V is TRBV2 and J is TRBJ1-5; the match to TRBD1 covers 8 bases. V shed 7 bases, J shed 7 bases, and the junction held 9 bases outside the gene matches. The CDR3 is made up of 14 amino acids. Germline CDR1 and CDR2: SNHLY and FYNNEI. The CDR3 DNA follows: TGTGCCAGCATTCCACAGGGGGTCAAACAGCCCCAGCATTTT. Translation: CASIPQGVKQPQHF.

This clone has more than one count but fewer than ten. V and J are TRBV6-1 and TRBJ1-5; 10 bases line up with TRBD1. V lost 7 bases and J lost 4; bases outside the gene matches: 7. Germline V lookup: CDR1 MNHNS, CDR2 SASEGT. The CDR3 has 15 residues. CDR3 nucleotides: TGTGCCAGCAACTCGGGACAGGGGCTAAATCAGCCCCAGCATTTT. Its translation is CASNSGQGLNQPQHF.

A few counts support this clone. J is TRBJ2-4 and V is TRBV7-9; 9 nucleotides line up with TRBD1. There are 14 residues in the CDR3. The trim removed 6 bases at V and 5 bases at J, leaving 5 bases unmatched. Germline-derived CDR1 and CDR2 are SEHNR and FQNEAQ (reference sequence). The CDR3 bases are TGTGCCAGCAGACCCGGGACAGGGCAAAACATTCAGTACTTC. It specifies CASRPGTGQNIQYF.

In its sample, this clone was seen a few times. The chain couples TRBV7-2 to TRBJ2-7; tentatively, D is TRBD2 (5 bases). Germline assignment: CDR1 SGHTA and CDR2 FQGNSA. The CDR3 has 15 residues. V was clipped by 4 bases and J by 2 bases, with 15 bases between them. In nucleotides, the CDR3 is TGTGCCAGCAGCTCAATCGGGTCGGGAACCTACGAGCAGTACTTC. Encoded protein: CASSSIGSGTYEQYF. The full variable domain, its missing parts supplied by reference TRBV7-2 and TRBJ2-7, is GAGVSQSPSNKVTEKGKDVELRCDPISGHTALYWYRQSLGQGLEFLIYFQGNSAPDKSGLPSDRFSAERTGGSVSTLTIQRTQQEDSAVYLCASSSIGSGTYEQYFGPGTRLTVT.

The chain employs TRBV5-6 and TRBJ2-1; D not resolved. Germline V gives CDR1 SGHDT, CDR2 YYEEEE. The V end lost 2 bases, the J end lost 4 bases, and 13 bases lay between the germline ends. The CDR3 loop spans 15 amino acids. DNA for the CDR3: TGTGCCAGCAGCTTCAGTGGGCCACGATACAATGAGCAGTTCTTC. It translates to CASSFSGPRYNEQFF.

The chain has TRBV27 and TRBJ2-2; 14 bases line up with TRBD2. The CDR3 extends over 18 amino acids. Germline V lookup: CDR1 MNHEY, CDR2 SMNVEV (reference sequence). Trimming cost V 4 bases and J 6 bases; bases outside gene matches: 10. This CDR3 reads CASSSRTSGRPVPGELFF. The CDR3, as DNA: TGTGCCAGCAGTTCCCGGACTAGCGGGAGGCCAGTCCCCGGGGAGCTGTTTTTT.

This chain links TRBV28 with TRBJ1-2, with D maybe TRBD1 (6 bases). This CDR3 comprises 14 residues. Germline CDR1 is MDHEN and CDR2 is SYDVKM. V gave up 6 bases and J gave up 2 bases, with 13 bases separating them. CDR3 bases: TGTGCCAGCAGAGAGACCGGGACAAACTATGGCTACACCTTC. Protein: CASRETGTNYGYTF.

V is TRBV19 and J is TRBJ2-1; TRBD1 is a possible D gene (5 bases). The V gene's germline CDR1 is LNHDA and CDR2 SQIVND (reference sequence). This CDR3 has 14 residues. V was shortened by 7 bases and J by 3 bases, with 13 bases between the two germline ends. The CDR3 loop is CASTLGRSYNEQFF. In nucleotides, the CDR3 is TGTGCCAGTACCCTGGGGCGGAGCTACAATGAGCAGTTCTTC.

This clone was seen only a few times. The junction departs from germline at one end; a sequencing error may be responsible. CDR3 nucleotide sequence: TGTGCCTGGCGTAGACGGGGGGGAGACAGTCCGTTCTTC. It yields the protein CAWRRRGGDSPFF. The chain links TRBV30 to TRBJ2-7; 8 nucleotides line up with TRBD2. CDR1 is GTSNPN and CDR2 is SVGIG in the germline V gene (reference sequence). The CDR3 totals 13 residues.

This clone has a handful of counts. The V and J genes are TRBV29-1 and TRBJ2-7, with TRBD1 matching over 7 bases. This CDR3 contains 13 residues. CDR1 is SQVTM, CDR2 ANQGSEA, per germline. Trimming cost V 4 bases and J 3 bases; bases outside gene matches: 6. CDR3 protein: CSVARGGIYEQYF. The DNA for the CDR3 is TGCAGCGTTGCCAGAGGGGGCATCTACGAGCAGTACTTC.

The chain is built from TRBV18 and TRBJ2-3; 10 bases fit TRBD2. The germline V gene encodes CDR1 KGHSH and CDR2 LQKENI. Germline trimming cut 2 bases from V and 2 bases from J; bases unmatched to any gene: 4. CDR3 length equals 16 residues. The DNA of the CDR3 is TGTGCCAGCTCACCAGCCGGGACTAGCGACACAGATACGCAGTATTTT. Residues: CASSPAGTSDTDTQYF.

The table lists this clone with a few counts. The rearrangement uses TRBV7-9 and TRBJ2-2; 7 nucleotides line up with TRBD1. Germline V gene sequence: CDR1 SEHNR, CDR2 FQNEAQ (reference sequence). Trimming removed 5 bases from V and 0 bases from J; junction bases left unmatched: 6. This CDR3 region has 16 residues. Written as DNA, the CDR3 is TGTGCCAGCAGCCCTCGGGACAGACCGAACACCGGGGAGCTGTTTTTT. It encodes CASSPRDRPNTGELFF.

This rearrangement joins TRBV7-2 to TRBJ1-2, with 9 nucleotides matching TRBD1. CDR1 and CDR2 (germline): SGHTA, FQGNSA. Trimming at V came to 5 bases and at J to 4 bases, leaving 8 bases not matched to a gene. The CDR3 is 15 amino acids. CDR3: CASSPGTGRGYGYTF. In DNA form, the CDR3 reads TGTGCCAGCAGCCCCGGGACAGGGAGAGGCTATGGCTACACCTTC.

The chain carries TRBV7-2 and TRBJ2-5; TRBD2 agrees at 9 bases. Losses at the gene ends were 2 bases for V and 11 bases for J; bases not matched to a gene: 9. CDR1 SGHTA and CDR2 FQGNSA come from the germline V gene. The CDR3 length is 14 residues. CDR3 residues: CASSLPAGGSEQYF. The CDR3 nucleotides read TGTGCCAGCAGCTTACCAGCGGGAGGAAGTGAGCAGTACTTC.